This is a list of T cell receptor beta chains from one sample in a study of blood T cell repertoires in COVID-19. Here immunoSEQ multiplex PCR was the method, and the copy in TCRdb shows in-frame clones only, minus some. The sample lists 200,000 to 250,000 clones, around 83% occurring once. The specimen was peripheral blood. These receptors were taken from a man aged 50 to 60 who had recovered from COVID-19. The CDR3 runs from the conserved cysteine through the conserved F or W. A D gene is named only where the DNA matches it firmly. Clone size is given for some rows only: seen once, a few or many times, or a class if the clone is expanded.

d_call	j_call	cdr3_length	v_call	clone_size	cdr3_aa	cdr3_nt
.	TRBJ2-5	14	TRBV6-1	.	CASSDLKGVETQYF	TGTGCCAGCAGTGATCTCAAGGGGGTTGAGACCCAGTACTTC
TRBD2	TRBJ2-2	16	TRBV7-9	.	CASSPGGGTNTGELFF	TGTGCCAGCAGCCCCGGGGGGGGTACGAACACCGGGGAGCTGTTTTTT
TRBD1	TRBJ2-6	17	TRBV24-1	.	CATSSGTGGSGANVLTF	TGTGCCACCAGCTCCGGGACAGGGGGCTCTGGGGCCAACGTCCTGACTTTC
.	TRBJ1-4	15	TRBV5-8	.	CASSLPRTFDEKLFF	TGTGCCAGCAGCCTCCCCCGGACATTCGATGAAAAACTGTTTTTT
.	TRBJ1-3	16	TRBV10-3	.	CATQIGGFDGGNTIYF	TGTGCCACGCAAATCGGGGGTTTCGATGGAGGAAACACCATATATTTT
TRBD2	TRBJ2-5	21	TRBV12-5	.	CASGLGLGLAGNSPSQETQYF	TGTGCTAGTGGTTTGGGACTGGGACTAGCGGGGAATTCCCCCTCACAAGAGACCCAGTACTTC
.	TRBJ2-7	13	TRBV7-6	.	CASSFSSSYEQYF	TGTGCCAGCAGCTTTTCCAGCTCCTACGAGCAGTACTTC
TRBD2	TRBJ2-5	14	TRBV10-2	.	CASSLTSGKETQYF	TGCGCCAGCAGCCTGACTAGCGGAAAAGAGACCCAGTACTTC
TRBD2	TRBJ2-1	18	TRBV15	.	CATSRDVGLAGVMDEQFF	TGTGCCACCAGCAGAGATGTCGGACTAGCGGGAGTCATGGATGAGCAGTTCTTC
TRBD1	TRBJ2-5	16	TRBV5-1	.	CASSLGWTGGQETQYF	TGCGCCAGCAGCTTGGGGTGGACAGGGGGCCAAGAGACCCAGTACTTC
TRBD2	TRBJ2-7	16	TRBV2	.	CASSTGLAGGLYEQYF	TGTGCCAGCAGTACGGGACTAGCGGGAGGGTTATACGAGCAGTACTTC
TRBD2	TRBJ2-7	12	TRBV3-1/TRBV3-2	.	CASSQTPGTTYF	TGTGCCAGCAGCCAAACCCCAGGGACTACGTACTTC
TRBD2	TRBJ2-5	16	TRBV3-1/TRBV3-2	.	CASSQGTSFYQETQYF	TGTGCCAGCAGCCAAGGGACTAGCTTCTACCAAGAGACCCAGTACTTC
TRBD1	TRBJ1-3	14	TRBV2	.	CASYRGTSGNTIYF	TGTGCCAGCTACAGGGGAACTTCTGGAAACACCATATATTTT
.	TRBJ2-3	15	TRBV11-1	.	CASSLTPRRADTQYF	TGTGCCAGCAGCTTAACCCCACGGAGGGCAGATACGCAGTATTTT
.	TRBJ2-7	13	TRBV27	.	CASSRQGSYEQYF	TGTGCCAGCAGTCGTCAGGGCTCCTACGAGCAGTACTTC
TRBD1	TRBJ1-6	14	TRBV7-9	.	CASSFGGGASPLHF	TGTGCCAGCAGCTTTGGAGGGGGCGCTTCACCCCTCCACTTT
TRBD2	TRBJ2-1	13	TRBV29-1	many	CSVRAAAGNEQFF	TGCAGCGTTCGGGCGGCAGCGGGGAATGAGCAGTTCTTC
.	TRBJ2-1	15	TRBV3-1/TRBV3-2	.	CASSLAGSRYNEQFF	TGTGCCAGCAGCCTCGCTGGTTCGAGGTACAATGAGCAGTTCTTC
TRBD1	TRBJ2-1	15	TRBV5-5	.	CASRAQGADYNEQFF	TGTGCCAGCAGGGCCCAGGGGGCTGATTACAATGAGCAGTTCTTC
.	TRBJ1-4	13	TRBV28	.	CASSRVANEKLFF	TGTGCCAGCTCCAGGGTGGCTAATGAAAAACTGTTTTTT
.	TRBJ1-5	16	TRBV27	.	CASHANPEGGNQPQHF	TGTGCCAGCCATGCTAATCCGGAGGGTGGCAATCAGCCCCAGCATTTT
.	TRBJ2-1	14	TRBV27	.	CASSLTSSYNEQFF	TGTGCCAGCAGTTTAACTAGCTCCTACAATGAGCAGTTCTTC
TRBD1	TRBJ1-5	16	TRBV13	.	CASSLRTGGSNQPQHF	TGTGCCAGCAGCCTACGGACAGGGGGGTCCAATCAGCCCCAGCATTTT